The rows below give T cell receptor beta chains drawn from one sample of a study of control samples from healthy donors and cancer patients. Sequenced by immunoSEQ multiplex PCR; TCRdb stores in-frame clones only, minus some. The profile shows some 100,000 clones, more than 85% of them singletons. The sample taken for sequencing was blood. These receptors originate from a man under 40 in good health. The CDR3 runs from the conserved cysteine through the conserved F or W. A D gene is named only where the DNA matches it firmly. Rows give clone size only sometimes, using once, few, many, or a class for an expanded clone.

CDR3aa	CDR3nt	abundance	d_gene	v_gene	j_gene
CASSLVGGGLHGYTF	TGTGCCAGCAGCTTGGTGGGTGGGGGGCTTCATGGCTACACCTTC	.	.	TRBV7-9	TRBJ1-2
CASKTGGRSPLHF	TGTGCCAGTAAAACAGGGGGGAGGTCGCCCCTCCACTTT	.	TRBD1	TRBV19	TRBJ1-6
CASRTTSGRVLSYEQYF	TGTGCCAGCAGGACTACTAGCGGGAGGGTGCTATCCTACGAGCAGTACTTC	.	TRBD2	TRBV7-2	TRBJ2-7
CASTDSFLREQFF	TGTGCCAGCACCGACAGTTTTCTCCGTGAGCAGTTCTTC	.	.	TRBV6-5	TRBJ2-1
CASSQGQGLQNTEAFF	TGCGCCAGCAGCCAAGGACAGGGTCTCCAGAACACTGAAGCTTTCTTT	.	TRBD1	TRBV4-3	TRBJ1-1
CASSFHLPPEYEQYF	TGCGCCAGCAGCTTTCATCTTCCCCCGGAGTACGAGCAGTACTTC	.	.	TRBV4-3	TRBJ2-7
CASSLGGSSRPQHF	TGTGCCAGCAGCTTGGGGGGGTCCAGCCGGCCCCAGCATTTT	.	.	TRBV7-2	TRBJ1-5
CASGLVRTSGGVPGTDTQYF	TGTGCTAGTGGTTTGGTTAGAACTAGCGGGGGGGTTCCTGGCACAGATACGCAGTATTTT	.	TRBD2	TRBV12-5	TRBJ2-3
CASSWGTESTDTQYF	TGTGCCAGCAGTTGGGGGACAGAAAGCACAGATACGCAGTATTTT	.	TRBD1	TRBV6-2/TRBV6-3	TRBJ2-3
CASSPTGSRTEAFF	TGTGCCAGCAGCCCGACAGGTTCCCGAACTGAAGCTTTCTTT	.	.	TRBV11-2	TRBJ1-1
CASSRVGSGANVLTF	TGTGCCAGCAGTCGGGTGGGATCCGGGGCCAACGTCCTGACTTTC	.	.	TRBV28	TRBJ2-6
CASSIAGGTEAFF	TGTGCCAGCAGTATCGCAGGGGGCACTGAAGCTTTCTTT	.	TRBD1	TRBV27	TRBJ1-1
CASQPAVPSWGEQYF	TGTGCCTCGCAGCCAGCGGTCCCCAGTTGGGGCGAGCAGTACTTC	.	.	TRBV7-9	TRBJ2-7
CASSLGYLDRDNTEAFF	TGTGCCAGCAGCCTAGGCTACTTGGACAGGGATAACACTGAAGCTTTCTTT	.	TRBD1	TRBV7-2	TRBJ1-1
CASSPGYNEQFF	TGTGCCAGCTCACCCGGTTACAATGAGCAGTTCTTC	once	.	TRBV18	TRBJ2-1
CASSLDYPNTGELFF	TGTGCCAGCAGCTTGGACTACCCTAACACCGGGGAGCTGTTTTTT	.	.	TRBV5-4	TRBJ2-2
CASRSGGSYNEQFF	TGTGCCAGCCGTTCCGGGGGATCCTACAATGAGCAGTTCTTC	.	.	TRBV6-2/TRBV6-3	TRBJ2-1
CAWSAPGQGRRSNQPQHF	TGTGCCTGGAGTGCCCCGGGACAGGGAAGGAGGAGCAATCAGCCCCAGCATTTT	once	TRBD1	TRBV30	TRBJ1-5
CAWNRGISTEAFF	TGTGCCTGGAATCGAGGGATTTCCACTGAAGCTTTCTTT	.	.	TRBV30	TRBJ1-1
CASSPSSGTGIYEQYF	TGTGCCAGCAGCCCGTCTTCTGGGACAGGTATCTACGAGCAGTACTTC	.	TRBD1	TRBV3-1/TRBV3-2	TRBJ2-7
CASSTRLAGELDTQYF	TGTGCCAGCAGCACCCGACTAGCGGGAGAGTTAGATACGCAGTATTTT	.	TRBD2	TRBV7-2	TRBJ2-3
CAWSVLAGAAGELFF	TGTGCCTGGAGTGTACTAGCGGGAGCCGCTGGGGAGCTGTTTTTT	.	TRBD2	TRBV30	TRBJ2-2
CASSPLVSDRGMGNQPQHF	TGCGCCAGCAGCCCCTTAGTATCGGACAGGGGGATGGGCAATCAGCCCCAGCATTTT	once	TRBD1	TRBV4-1	TRBJ1-5
CASSARGTSRPDTQYF	TGTGCCAGCAGCGCGAGAGGGACTAGCAGACCAGATACGCAGTATTTT	.	TRBD2	TRBV11-1	TRBJ2-3
CASTFRRTGSRTDTQYF	TGTGCCAGCACCTTCCGTCGGACAGGGTCTCGCACAGATACGCAGTATTTT	.	TRBD1	TRBV5-6	TRBJ2-3
CASSQAASGRKTQYF	TGTGCCAGCAGCCAAGCGGCTAGCGGGAGAAAGACCCAGTACTTC	.	TRBD2	TRBV3-1/TRBV3-2	TRBJ2-5
CASSIQRNTEAFF	TGTGCCAGCAGTATACAGCGGAACACTGAAGCTTTCTTT	.	.	TRBV7-9	TRBJ1-1
CAWSLSGNSPLHF	TGTGCCTGGAGCTTGTCAGGGAATTCACCCCTCCACTTT	.	.	TRBV30	TRBJ1-6
CASSQGLAGVGYNEQFF	TGTGCCAGCAGCCAGGGACTAGCGGGAGTGGGGTACAATGAGCAGTTCTTC	.	TRBD2	TRBV11-2	TRBJ2-1
CATSTRRGGYTEAFF	TGTGCCACCAGCACCCGACGGGGGGGTTACACTGAAGCTTTCTTT	.	.	TRBV15	TRBJ1-1
CASSELDSNQPQHF	TGTGCCAGCAGTGAATTGGATAGCAATCAGCCCCAGCATTTT	.	.	TRBV2	TRBJ1-5